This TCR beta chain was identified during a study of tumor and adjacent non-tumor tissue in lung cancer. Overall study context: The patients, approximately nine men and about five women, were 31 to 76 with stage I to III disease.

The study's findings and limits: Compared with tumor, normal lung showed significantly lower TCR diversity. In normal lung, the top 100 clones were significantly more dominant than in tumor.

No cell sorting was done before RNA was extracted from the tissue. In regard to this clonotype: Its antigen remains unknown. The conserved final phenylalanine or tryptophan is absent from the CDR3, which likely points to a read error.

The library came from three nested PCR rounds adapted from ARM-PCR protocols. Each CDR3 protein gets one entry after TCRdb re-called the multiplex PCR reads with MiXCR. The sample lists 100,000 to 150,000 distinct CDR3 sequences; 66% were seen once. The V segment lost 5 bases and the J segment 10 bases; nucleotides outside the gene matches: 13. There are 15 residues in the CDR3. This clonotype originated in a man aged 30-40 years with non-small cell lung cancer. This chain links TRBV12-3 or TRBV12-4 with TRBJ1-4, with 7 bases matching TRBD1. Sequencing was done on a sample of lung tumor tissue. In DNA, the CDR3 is TGTGCCAGCAGTATGGGGACAGCCTTGTATGGAAAACTGTTTTCT. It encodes CASSMGTALYGKLFS.